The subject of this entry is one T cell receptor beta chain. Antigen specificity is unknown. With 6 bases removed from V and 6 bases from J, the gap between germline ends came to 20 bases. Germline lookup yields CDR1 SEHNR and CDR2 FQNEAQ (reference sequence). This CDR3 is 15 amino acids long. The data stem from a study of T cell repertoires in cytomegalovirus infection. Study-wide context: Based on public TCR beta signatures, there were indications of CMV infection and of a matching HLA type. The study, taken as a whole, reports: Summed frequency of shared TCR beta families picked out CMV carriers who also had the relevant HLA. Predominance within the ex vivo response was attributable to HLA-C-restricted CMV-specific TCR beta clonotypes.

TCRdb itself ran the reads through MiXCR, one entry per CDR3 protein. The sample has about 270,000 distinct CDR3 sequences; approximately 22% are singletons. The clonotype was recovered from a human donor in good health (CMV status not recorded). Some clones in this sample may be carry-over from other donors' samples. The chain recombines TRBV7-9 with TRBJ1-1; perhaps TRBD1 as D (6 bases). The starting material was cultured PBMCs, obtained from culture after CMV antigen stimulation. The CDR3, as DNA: TGTGCCAGCAGAGAGACCACAGGGAAGGGCGCTGAAGCTTTCTTT. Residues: CASRETTGKGAEAFF.